This T cell receptor (beta chain) was sequenced in a study of beta chain features in type 1 diabetes (dated by TCRdb to 2016 to 2018). Regarding the study in general: Mean age, gender distribution, total cell number and subset yield were not different between patients and healthy donors. A total of over 95,000,000 sorted cells were examined across all samples, and RNA yield correlated strongly with the number of cells per subset. The study compared TCRB repertoires of sorted circulating CD4+ T cell subsets between recently diagnosed type 1 diabetes patients and matched healthy donors. Naive and central memory subsets were obtained from all 30 or so donors, but regulatory and stem cell-like memory subsets were isolated from only 8 patients and 8 healthy donors. The research as a whole found: Sequencing cDNA rather than genomic DNA could over-represent highly expressing activated cells, although activation and CD3 levels did not differ between groups. Because the HLA sub-analyses included only small numbers of individuals, any influence of HLA type on TCRB rearrangement was left unresolved. Fewer insertions and more nucleotide deletions at VDJ recombination sites were observed in patients with type 1 diabetes, implying thymic rearrangement abnormalities. Shorter templates might be favored by PCR, yet because patient and control samples were amplified and corrected together, any such skew would affect both groups equally. Naive, central memory and regulatory TCRB repertoires appeared more similar among patients than among healthy donors. Type 1 diabetes patients showed a moderate but significant shortening of TCRB CDR3 length in all four CD4+ subsets.

As concerns this clone: Its antigen remains unidentified. It has no much larger one-base neighbor in the sample; base qualities were not kept.

From each donor, a single peripheral blood sample of about 116 mL on average was drawn into heparinised tubes. A BD FACSAria II was used to sort naive, central memory, regulatory and stem cell-like memory CD4+ T cells with a panel that included CD45RO, CCR7, CD25, CD127, CD95 and CD27. Every sorted population had a purity above 95%. PBMCs were separated immediately by Lymphoprep density gradient centrifugation and were stained directly, without being cultured. So that batch effects would be minimized, each experiment stained and sorted samples in pairs, pairing one healthy donor with one patient. The High Capacity cDNA Reverse Transcription Kit was used to reverse transcribe all of the isolated RNA, meaning that expressed TCRB transcripts were what got sequenced. Naive, central memory and regulatory T cell samples underwent deep immunoSEQ sequencing, averaging about 3.57 million total reads per sample. Sorted cells were lysed in RLT buffer, and RNA was extracted using DNase-treated RNeasy Micro or Mini kits according to cell number. Each cell subset was processed on its own to prevent cross-contamination, while patient and healthy donor samples were processed together. The immunoSEQ multiplex PCR was used to amplify TCRB sequences from cDNA, generating 87-bp fragments that spanned the CDR3 region. Sequencing of the amplicons was done on the Illumina HiSeq platform. Concerning the study's data processing: PCR bias was computationally corrected using synthetic template baselines, reads within Hamming distance 2 were collapsed, and singletons that could not be merged were discarded. Reads were aligned against IMGT to assign V, D and J genes, CDR3 length and insertions or deletions at six rearrangement sites. Within each subset, clonotype counts were normalized to sorted cell number, after which true diversity and Gini coefficients were computed with the tcR R package. The overlap coefficient, calculated on TCRB nucleotide sequences, was used to quantify repertoire sharing. Out-of-frame TCRB sequences from naive cells were analyzed as a proxy for the pre-selection repertoire. The source is immuneACCESS, and TCRdb retained only in-frame sequences with V and J called. Part of the clones is not carried over; for the studies checked, unresolved V genes explain less than half of this, and the remainder is unexplained. The V and J calls and clone size come from that table; D and trimming were worked out from the DNA. The sample has some 350,000 clones on record, roughly 13% of them singletons. Over 0.014% of the sample comes from the top ten.

The source is a woman between 18 and 29 years old with type 1 diabetes. The sequencing sample was made of naive CD4+ T cells from blood. Explained via the paper, the cell subset or site label denotes: true naive CD4+ T cells.

Here the CDR3 is given as CASSGGQSYEQYF. The sequence in DNA is TGTGCCAGCAGTGGCGGACAATCCTACGAGCAGTACTTC. Recombination connected TRBV6-6 to TRBJ2-7, with TRBD1 perhaps the D gene, on 5 matching bases. CDR1 and CDR2 are drawn from the germline V gene (reference sequence): MNHNY, SVGAGI. The CDR3, from cysteine to phenylalanine, totals 13 residues. Left in the record is the CDR3 DNA by itself, 39 bases read in frame from the first base. At the junction V is shortened by 5 bases and J by 1 base, with 9 bases in between.